This T cell receptor beta chain was found in a study of blood T cell repertoires in COVID-19. On the study more broadly: Acute and convalescent COVID-19 samples came from the United States, Italy and Spain. The analysed material was cDNA or gDNA that came from T cells, B-cell-depleted T cells, or PBMCs.

Original analysis: Amplifying reference gene primers gave estimates of nucleated cell counts. TCRdb's copy holds only in-frame clones and misses some; the assay was immunoSEQ multiplex PCR. V, J and clone size are taken as reported in that table, and D and trimming were inferred from the DNA itself. This table has 100,000 to 110,000 clones, 70% to 90% appearing once. V lost 4 bases and J lost 6; bases outside the gene matches: 8. CDR1 MGHRA and CDR2 YSYEKL come from the germline V gene. The CDR3 runs 15 residues. The TCR was taken from a human donor in a cohort sampled during active COVID-19. Sequencing was carried out using peripheral blood. The genes are TRBV4-1 and TRBJ2-7, with 11 bases aligning to TRBD1. DNA of the CDR3: TGCGCCAGCAGCCCCGGACAGGGGGCAGTGGCCGAGCAGTACTTC. Translating it yields CASSPGQGAVAEQYF.